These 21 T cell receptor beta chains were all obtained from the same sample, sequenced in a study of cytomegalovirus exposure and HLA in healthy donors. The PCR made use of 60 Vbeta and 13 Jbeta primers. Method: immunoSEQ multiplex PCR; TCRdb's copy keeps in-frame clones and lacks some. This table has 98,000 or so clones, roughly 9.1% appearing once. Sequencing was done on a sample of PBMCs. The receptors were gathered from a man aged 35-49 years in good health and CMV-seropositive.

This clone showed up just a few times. The CDR3 region has the DNA TGTGCCAGCAGCCGGTTCGGTGAAGCTTTCTTT. Protein sequence: CASSRFGEAFF. J is TRBJ1-1 and V is TRBV7-9; D is ambiguous. The V gene lost 5 bases and the J gene lost 7 bases, with 8 bases spanning the gap. Germline assignment: CDR1 SEHNR and CDR2 FQNEAQ (reference sequence). The CDR3 runs 11 residues.

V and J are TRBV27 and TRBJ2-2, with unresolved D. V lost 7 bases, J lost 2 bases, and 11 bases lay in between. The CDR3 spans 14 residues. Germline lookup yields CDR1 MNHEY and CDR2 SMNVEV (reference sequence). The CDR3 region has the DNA TGTGCCAGCATGCCAACATTCAACACCGGGGAGCTGTTTTTT. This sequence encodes CASMPTFNTGELFF.

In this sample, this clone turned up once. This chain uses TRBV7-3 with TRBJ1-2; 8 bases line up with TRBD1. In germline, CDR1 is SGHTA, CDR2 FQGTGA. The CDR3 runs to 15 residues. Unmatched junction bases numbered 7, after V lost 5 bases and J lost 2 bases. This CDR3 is CASSRTGTGNYGYTF. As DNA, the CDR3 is TGTGCCAGCAGCCGGACCGGGACAGGCAACTATGGCTACACCTTC. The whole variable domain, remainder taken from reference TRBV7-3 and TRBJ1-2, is GAGVSQTPSNKVTEKGKYVELRCDPISGHTALYWYRQSLGQGPEFLIYFQGTGAADDSGLPNDRFFAVRPEGSVSTLKIQRTERGDSAVYLCASSRTGTGNYGYTFGSGTRLTVV.

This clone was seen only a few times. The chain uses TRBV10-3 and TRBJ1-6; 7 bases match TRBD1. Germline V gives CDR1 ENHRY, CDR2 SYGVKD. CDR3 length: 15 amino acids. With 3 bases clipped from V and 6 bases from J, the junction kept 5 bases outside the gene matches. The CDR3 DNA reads TGTGCCATCAGTGACACAGGGGTTGGTAATTCACCCCTCCACTTT. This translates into CAISDTGVGNSPLHF.

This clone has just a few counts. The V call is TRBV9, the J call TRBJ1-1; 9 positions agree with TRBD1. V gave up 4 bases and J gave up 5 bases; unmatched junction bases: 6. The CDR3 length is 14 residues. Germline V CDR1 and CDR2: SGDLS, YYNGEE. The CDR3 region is CASSLGTGLTEAFF. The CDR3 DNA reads TGTGCCAGCAGCCTGGGGACAGGGTTAACTGAAGCTTTCTTT. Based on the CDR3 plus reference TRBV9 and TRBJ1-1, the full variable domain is DSGVTQTPKHLITATGQRVTLRCSPRSGDLSVYWYQQSLDQGLQFLIQYYNGEERAKGNILERFSAQQFPDLHSELNLSSLELGDSALYFCASSLGTGLTEAFFGQGTRLTVV.

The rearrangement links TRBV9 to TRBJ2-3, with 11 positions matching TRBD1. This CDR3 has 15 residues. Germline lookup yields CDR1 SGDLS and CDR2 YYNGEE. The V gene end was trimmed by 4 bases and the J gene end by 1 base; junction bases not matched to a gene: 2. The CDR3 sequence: CASSPGQGGTDTQYF. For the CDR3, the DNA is TGTGCCAGCAGCCCGGGACAGGGGGGCACAGATACGCAGTATTTT. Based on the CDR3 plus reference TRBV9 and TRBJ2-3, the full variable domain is DSGVTQTPKHLITATGQRVTLRCSPRSGDLSVYWYQQSLDQGLQFLIQYYNGEERAKGNILERFSAQQFPDLHSELNLSSLELGDSALYFCASSPGQGGTDTQYFGPGTRLTVL.

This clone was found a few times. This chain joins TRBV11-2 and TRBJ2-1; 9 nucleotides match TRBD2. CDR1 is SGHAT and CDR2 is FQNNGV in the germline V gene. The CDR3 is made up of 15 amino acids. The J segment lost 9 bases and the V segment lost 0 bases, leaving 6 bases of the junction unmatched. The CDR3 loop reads CASSLEAGGLGEQFF. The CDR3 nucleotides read TGTGCCAGCAGCTTAGAAGCGGGGGGCCTGGGTGAGCAGTTCTTC.

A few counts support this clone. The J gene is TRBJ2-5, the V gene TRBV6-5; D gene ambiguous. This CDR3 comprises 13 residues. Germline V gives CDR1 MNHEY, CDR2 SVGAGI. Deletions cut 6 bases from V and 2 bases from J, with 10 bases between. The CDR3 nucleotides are TGTGCCAGCAGGGGTGTCGGGCAAGAGACCCAGTACTTC. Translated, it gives CASRGVGQETQYF.

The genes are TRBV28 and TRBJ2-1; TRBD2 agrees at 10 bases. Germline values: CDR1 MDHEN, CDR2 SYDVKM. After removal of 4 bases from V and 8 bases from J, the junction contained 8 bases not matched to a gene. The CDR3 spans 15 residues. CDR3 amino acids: CASSSLAGVLDEQFF. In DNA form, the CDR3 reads TGTGCCAGCAGTTCTCTAGCGGGAGTTTTGGATGAGCAGTTCTTC.

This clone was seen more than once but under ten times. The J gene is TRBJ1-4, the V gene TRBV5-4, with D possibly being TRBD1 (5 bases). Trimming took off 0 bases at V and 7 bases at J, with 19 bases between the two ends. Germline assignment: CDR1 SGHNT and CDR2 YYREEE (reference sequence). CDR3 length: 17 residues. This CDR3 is CASSLGGGSTYAEKLFF. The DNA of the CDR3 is TGTGCCAGCAGCTTGGGTGGGGGGAGTACTTACGCTGAAAAACTGTTTTTT.

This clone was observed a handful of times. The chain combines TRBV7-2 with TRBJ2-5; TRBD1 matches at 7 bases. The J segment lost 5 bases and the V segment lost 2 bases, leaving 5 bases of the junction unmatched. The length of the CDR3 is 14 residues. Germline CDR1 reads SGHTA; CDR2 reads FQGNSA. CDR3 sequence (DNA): TGTGCCAGCAGCTTAACACAGGGGTTGGAGACCCAGTACTTC. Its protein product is CASSLTQGLETQYF.

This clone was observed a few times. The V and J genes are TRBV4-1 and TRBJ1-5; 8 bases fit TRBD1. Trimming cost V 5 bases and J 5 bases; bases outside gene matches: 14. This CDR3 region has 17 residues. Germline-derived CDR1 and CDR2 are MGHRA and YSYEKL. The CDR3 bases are TGCGCCAGCAGCGACGAAGGCTGGACAGGGATTTATCAGCCCCAGCATTTT. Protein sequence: CASSDEGWTGIYQPQHF.

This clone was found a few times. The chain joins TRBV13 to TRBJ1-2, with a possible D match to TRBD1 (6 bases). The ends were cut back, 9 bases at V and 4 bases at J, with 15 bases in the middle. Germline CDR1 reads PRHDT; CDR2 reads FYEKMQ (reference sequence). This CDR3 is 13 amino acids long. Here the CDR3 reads CASSQGRTYGYTF. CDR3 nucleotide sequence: TGTGCCAGTTCTCAGGGGCGAACCTATGGCTACACCTTC. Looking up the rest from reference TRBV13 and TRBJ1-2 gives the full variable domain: AAGVIQSPRHLIKEKRETATLKCYPIPRHDTVYWYQQGPGQDPQFLISFYEKMQSDKGSIPDRFSAQQFSDYHSELNMSSLELGDSALYFCASSQGRTYGYTFGSGTRLTVV.

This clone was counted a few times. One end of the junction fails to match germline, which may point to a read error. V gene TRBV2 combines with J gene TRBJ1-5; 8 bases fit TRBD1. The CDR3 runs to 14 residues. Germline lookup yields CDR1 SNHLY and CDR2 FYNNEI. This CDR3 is CAGSAQGADQPQHF. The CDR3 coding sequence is TGTGCCGGCAGTGCGCAGGGGGCTGATCAGCCCCAGCATTTT.

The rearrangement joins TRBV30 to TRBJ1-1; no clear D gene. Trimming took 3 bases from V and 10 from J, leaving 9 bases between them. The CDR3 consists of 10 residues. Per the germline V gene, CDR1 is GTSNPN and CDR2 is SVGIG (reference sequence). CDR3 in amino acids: CAWRGQAAFF. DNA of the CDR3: TGTGCCTGGAGGGGCCAAGCAGCTTTCTTT. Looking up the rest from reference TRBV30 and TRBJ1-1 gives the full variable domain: SQTIHQWPATLVQPVGSPLSLECTVEGTSNPNLYWYRQAAGRGLQLLFYSVGIGQISSEVPQNLSASRPQDRQFILSSKKLLLSDSGFYLCAWRGQAAFFGQGTRLTVV.

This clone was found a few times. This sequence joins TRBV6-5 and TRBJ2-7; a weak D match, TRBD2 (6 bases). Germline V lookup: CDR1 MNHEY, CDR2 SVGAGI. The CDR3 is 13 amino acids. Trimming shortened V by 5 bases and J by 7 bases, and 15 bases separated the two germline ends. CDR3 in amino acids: CASSLGSPREQYF. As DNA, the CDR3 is TGTGCCAGCAGTCTCGGGAGTCCGAGGGAGCAGTACTTC.

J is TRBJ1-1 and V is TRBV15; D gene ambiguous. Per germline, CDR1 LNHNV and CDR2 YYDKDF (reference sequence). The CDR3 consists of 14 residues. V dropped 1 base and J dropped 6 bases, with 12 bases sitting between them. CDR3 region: CATSRGGVYPEAFF. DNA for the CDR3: TGTGCCACCAGCAGAGGGGGAGTATACCCTGAAGCTTTCTTT. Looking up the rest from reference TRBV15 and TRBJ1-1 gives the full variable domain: DAMVIQNPRYQVTQFGKPVTLSCSQTLNHNVMYWYQQKSSQAPKLLFHYYDKDFNNEADTPDNFQSRRPNTSFCFLDIRSPGLGDTAMYLCATSRGGVYPEAFFGQGTRLTVV.

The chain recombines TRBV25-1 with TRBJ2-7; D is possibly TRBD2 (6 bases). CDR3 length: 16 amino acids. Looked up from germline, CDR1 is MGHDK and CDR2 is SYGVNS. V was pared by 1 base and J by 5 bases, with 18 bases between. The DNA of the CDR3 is TGTGCCAGCAGTGAATGGGTGGGGGGTACGGTCCACGAGCAGTACTTC. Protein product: CASSEWVGGTVHEQYF.

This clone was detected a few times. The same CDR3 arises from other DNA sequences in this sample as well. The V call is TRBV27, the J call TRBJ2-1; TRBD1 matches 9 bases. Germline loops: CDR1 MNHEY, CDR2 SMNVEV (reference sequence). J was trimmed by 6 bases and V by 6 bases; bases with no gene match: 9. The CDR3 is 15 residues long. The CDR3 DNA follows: TGTGCCAGCAGCCTCACAGGGGGCCGGGGCAATGAGCAGTTCTTC. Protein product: CASSLTGGRGNEQFF.

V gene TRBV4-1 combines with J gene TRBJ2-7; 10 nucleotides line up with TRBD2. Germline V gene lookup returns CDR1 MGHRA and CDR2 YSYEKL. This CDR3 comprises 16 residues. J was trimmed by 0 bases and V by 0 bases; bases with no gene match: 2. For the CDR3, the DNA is TGCGCCAGCAGCCAAGATACTAGCGGGAACTCCTACGAGCAGTACTTC. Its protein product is CASSQDTSGNSYEQYF.

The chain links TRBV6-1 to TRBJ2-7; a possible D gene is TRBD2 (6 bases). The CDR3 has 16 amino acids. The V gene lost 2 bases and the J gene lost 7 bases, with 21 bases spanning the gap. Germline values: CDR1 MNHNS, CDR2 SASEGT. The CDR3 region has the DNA TGTGCCAGCAGTGAACTTATTATAGCGGCCTCGGGGGAGCAGTACTTC. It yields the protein CASSELIIAASGEQYF.